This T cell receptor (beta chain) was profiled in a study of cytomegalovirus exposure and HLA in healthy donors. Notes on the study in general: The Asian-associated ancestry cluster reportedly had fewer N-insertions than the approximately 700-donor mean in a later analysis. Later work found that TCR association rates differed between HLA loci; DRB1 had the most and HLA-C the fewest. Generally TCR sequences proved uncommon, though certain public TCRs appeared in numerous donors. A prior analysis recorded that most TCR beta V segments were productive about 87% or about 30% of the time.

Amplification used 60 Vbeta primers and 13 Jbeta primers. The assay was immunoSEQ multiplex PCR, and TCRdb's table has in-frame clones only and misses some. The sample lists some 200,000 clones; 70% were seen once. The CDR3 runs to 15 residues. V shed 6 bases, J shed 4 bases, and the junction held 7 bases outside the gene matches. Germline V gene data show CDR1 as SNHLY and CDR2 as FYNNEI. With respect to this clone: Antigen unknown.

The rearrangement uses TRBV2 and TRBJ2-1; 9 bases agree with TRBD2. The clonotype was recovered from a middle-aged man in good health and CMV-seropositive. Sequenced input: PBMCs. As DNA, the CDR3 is TGTGCCAGCAGAATCGCTAGCGGGATGTACAATGAGCAGTTCTTC. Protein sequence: CASRIASGMYNEQFF.